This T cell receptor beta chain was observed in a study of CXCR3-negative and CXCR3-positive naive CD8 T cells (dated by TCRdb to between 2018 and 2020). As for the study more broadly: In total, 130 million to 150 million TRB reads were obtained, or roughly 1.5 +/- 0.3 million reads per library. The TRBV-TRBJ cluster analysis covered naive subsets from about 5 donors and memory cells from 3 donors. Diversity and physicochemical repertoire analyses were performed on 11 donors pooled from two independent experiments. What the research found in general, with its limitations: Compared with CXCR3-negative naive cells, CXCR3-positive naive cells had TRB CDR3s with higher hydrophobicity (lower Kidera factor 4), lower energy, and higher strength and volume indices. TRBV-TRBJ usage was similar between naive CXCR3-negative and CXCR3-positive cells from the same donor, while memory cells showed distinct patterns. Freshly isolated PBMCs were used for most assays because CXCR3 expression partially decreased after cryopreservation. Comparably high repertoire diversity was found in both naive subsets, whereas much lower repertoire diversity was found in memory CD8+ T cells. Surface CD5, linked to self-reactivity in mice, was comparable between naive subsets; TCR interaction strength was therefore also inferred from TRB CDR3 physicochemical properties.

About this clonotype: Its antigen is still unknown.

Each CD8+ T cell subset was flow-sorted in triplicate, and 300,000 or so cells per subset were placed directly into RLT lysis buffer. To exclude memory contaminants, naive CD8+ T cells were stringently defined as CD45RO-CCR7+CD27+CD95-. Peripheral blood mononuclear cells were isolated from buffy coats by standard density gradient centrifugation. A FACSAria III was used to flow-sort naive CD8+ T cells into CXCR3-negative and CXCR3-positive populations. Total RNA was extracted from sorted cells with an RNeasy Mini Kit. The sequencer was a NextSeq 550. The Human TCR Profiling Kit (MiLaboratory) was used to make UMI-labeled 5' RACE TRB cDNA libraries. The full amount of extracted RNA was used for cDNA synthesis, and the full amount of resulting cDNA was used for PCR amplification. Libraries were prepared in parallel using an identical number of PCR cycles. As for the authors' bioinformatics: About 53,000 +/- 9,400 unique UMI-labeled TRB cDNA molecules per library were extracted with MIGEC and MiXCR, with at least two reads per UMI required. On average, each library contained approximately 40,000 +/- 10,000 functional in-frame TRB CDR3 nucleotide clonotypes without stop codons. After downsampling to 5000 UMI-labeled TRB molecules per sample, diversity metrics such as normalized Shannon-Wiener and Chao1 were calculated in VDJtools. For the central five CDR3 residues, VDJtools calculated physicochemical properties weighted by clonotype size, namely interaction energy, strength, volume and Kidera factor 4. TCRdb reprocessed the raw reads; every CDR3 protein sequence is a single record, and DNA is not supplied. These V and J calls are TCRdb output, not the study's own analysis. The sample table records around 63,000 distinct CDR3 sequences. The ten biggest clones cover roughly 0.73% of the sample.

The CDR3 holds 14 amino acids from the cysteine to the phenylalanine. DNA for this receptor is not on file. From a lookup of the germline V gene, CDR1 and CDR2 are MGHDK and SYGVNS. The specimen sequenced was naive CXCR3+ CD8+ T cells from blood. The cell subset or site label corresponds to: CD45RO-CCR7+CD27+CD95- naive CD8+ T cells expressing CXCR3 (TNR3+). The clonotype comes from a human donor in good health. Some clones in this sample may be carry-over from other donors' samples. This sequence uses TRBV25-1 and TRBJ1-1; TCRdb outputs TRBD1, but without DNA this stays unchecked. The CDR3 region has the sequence CASGPRSMNTEAFF.